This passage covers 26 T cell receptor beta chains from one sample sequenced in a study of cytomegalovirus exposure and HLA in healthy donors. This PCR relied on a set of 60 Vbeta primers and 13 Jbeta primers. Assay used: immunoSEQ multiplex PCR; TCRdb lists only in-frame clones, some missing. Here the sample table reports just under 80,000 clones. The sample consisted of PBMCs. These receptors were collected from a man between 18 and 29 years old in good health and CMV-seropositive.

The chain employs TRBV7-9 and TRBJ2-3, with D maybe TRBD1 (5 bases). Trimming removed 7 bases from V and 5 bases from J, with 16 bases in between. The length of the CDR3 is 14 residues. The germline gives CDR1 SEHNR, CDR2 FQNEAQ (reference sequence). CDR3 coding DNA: TGTGCCAGCATCAGCCAGGGAATTAGAGATACGCAGTATTTT. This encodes CASISQGIRDTQYF.

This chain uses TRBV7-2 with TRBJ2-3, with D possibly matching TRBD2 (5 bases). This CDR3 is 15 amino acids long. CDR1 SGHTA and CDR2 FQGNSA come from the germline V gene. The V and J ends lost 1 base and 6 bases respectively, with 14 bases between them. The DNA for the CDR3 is TGTGCCAGCAGCTTAGGGGAGTTGAGCGCGGATACGCAGTATTTT. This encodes CASSLGELSADTQYF.

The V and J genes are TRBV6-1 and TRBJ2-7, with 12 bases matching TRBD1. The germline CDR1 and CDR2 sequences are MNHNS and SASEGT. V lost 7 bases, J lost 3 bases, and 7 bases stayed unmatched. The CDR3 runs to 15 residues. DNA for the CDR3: TGTGCCAGCACCGGCGGGACAGGGGGCTTCTACGAGCAGTACTTC. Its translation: CASTGGTGGFYEQYF.

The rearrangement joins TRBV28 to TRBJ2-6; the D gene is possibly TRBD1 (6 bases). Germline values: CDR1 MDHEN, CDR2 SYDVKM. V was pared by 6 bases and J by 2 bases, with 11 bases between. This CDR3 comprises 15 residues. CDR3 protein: CASRPTGTGANVLTF. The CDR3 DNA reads TGTGCCAGCAGGCCTACAGGGACTGGGGCCAACGTCCTGACTTTC.

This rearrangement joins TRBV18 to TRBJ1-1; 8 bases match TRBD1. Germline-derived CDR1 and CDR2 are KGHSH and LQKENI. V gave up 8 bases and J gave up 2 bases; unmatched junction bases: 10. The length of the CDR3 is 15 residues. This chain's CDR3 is CASIPRAGGNTEAFF. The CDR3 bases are TGTGCCAGCATCCCCAGGGCAGGGGGCAACACTGAAGCTTTCTTT.

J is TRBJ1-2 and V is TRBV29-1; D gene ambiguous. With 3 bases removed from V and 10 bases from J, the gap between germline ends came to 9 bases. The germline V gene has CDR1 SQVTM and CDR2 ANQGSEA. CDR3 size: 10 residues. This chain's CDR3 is CSVDANDYTF. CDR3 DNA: TGCAGCGTTGATGCGAACGACTACACCTTC.

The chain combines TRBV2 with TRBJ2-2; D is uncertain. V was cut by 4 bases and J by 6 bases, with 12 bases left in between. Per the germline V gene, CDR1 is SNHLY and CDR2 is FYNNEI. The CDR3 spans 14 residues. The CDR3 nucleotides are TGTGCCAGCAGTGCCTCAGGAATGGCCGGGGAGCTGTTTTTT. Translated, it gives CASSASGMAGELFF.

The CDR3 sequence is CASSRRDRENTEAFF. Written as DNA, the CDR3 is TGTGCCAGCAGCCGAAGGGACAGAGAGAACACTGAAGCTTTCTTT. The V call is TRBV7-9, the J call TRBJ1-1; TRBD1 agrees at 7 bases. Trimming took 5 bases from V and 1 from J; bases not matched to a gene: 7. This CDR3 contains 15 residues. Germline CDR1 reads SEHNR; CDR2 reads FQNEAQ (reference sequence).

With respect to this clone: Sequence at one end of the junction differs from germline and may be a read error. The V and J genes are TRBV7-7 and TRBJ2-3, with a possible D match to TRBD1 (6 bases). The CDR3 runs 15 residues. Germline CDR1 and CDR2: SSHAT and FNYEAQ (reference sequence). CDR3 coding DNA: TGTGCTAGCAGCGCACAGGGTCTGAGCACAGATACGCAGTATTTT. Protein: CASSAQGLSTDTQYF.

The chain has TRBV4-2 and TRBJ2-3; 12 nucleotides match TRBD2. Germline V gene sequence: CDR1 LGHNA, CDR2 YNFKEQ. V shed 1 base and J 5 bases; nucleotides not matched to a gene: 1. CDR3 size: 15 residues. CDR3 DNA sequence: TGTGCCAGCAGCCAAGGACTAGCGGGAGTAGATACGCAGTATTTT. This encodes CASSQGLAGVDTQYF.

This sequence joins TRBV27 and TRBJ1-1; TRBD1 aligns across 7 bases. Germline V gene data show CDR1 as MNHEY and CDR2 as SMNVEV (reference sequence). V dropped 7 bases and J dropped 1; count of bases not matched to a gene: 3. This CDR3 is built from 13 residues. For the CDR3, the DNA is TGTGCCAGCAACCGACAGGGGAACACTGAAGCTTTCTTT. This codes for CASNRQGNTEAFF.

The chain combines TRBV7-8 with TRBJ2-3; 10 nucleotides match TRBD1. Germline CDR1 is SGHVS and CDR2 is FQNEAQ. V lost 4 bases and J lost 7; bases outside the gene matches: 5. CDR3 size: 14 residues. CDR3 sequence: CASSSTGGANTQYF. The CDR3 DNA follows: TGTGCCAGCAGCTCGACAGGGGGCGCAAATACGCAGTATTTT.

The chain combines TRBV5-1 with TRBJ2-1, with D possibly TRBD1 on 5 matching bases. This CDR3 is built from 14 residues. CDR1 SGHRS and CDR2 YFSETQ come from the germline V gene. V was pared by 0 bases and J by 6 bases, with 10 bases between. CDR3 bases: TGCGCCAGCAGCTTGGCTAGGGGAAGCAATGAGCAGTTCTTC. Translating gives CASSLARGSNEQFF. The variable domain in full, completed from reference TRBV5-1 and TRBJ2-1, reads KAGVTQTPRYLIKTRGQQVTLSCSPISGHRSVSWYQQTPGQGLQFLFEYFSETQRNKGNFPGRFSGRQFSNSRSEMNVSTLELGDSALYLCASSLARGSNEQFFGPGTRLTVL.

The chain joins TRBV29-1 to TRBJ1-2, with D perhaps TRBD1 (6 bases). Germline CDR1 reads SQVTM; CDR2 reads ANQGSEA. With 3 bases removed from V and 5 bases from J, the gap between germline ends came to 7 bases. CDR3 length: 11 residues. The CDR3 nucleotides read TGCAGCGTTGAGGGGGCTTATGGCTACACCTTC. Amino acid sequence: CSVEGAYGYTF.

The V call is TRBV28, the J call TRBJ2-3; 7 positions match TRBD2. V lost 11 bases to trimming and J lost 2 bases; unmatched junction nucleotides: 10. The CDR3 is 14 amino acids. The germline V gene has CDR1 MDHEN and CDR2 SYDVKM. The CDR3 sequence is CAVSGGSPTDTQYF. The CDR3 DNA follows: TGTGCCGTCTCGGGCGGGAGCCCCACAGATACGCAGTATTTT.

As DNA, the CDR3 is TGCGCCAGCAGCCAAGAGTGGGCTCCTAACTATGGCTACACCTTC. Translating it yields CASSQEWAPNYGYTF. The V gene is TRBV4-1, the J gene TRBJ1-2, with D uncertain. Looked up from germline, CDR1 is MGHRA and CDR2 is YSYEKL. CDR3 length: 15 amino acids. With 0 bases removed from V and 0 bases from J, the gap between germline ends came to 8 bases.

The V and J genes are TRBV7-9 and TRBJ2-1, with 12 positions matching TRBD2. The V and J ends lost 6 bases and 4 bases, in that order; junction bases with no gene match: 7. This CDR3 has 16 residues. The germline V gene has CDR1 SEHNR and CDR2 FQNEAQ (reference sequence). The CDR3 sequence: CASRDTSGGTYNEQFF. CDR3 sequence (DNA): TGTGCCAGCAGGGATACTAGCGGGGGGACTTACAATGAGCAGTTCTTC.

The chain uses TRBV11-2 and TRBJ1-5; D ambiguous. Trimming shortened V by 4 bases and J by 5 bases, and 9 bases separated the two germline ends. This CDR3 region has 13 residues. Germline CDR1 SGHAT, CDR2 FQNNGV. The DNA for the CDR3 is TGTGCCAGCAGCTCCCAGCGGGATCAGCCCCAGCATTTT. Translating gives CASSSQRDQPQHF.

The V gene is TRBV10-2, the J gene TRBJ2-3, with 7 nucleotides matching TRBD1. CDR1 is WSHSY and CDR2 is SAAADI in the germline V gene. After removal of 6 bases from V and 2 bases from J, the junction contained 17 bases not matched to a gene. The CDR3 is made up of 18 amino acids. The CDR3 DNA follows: TGCGCCAGCAGGCTAGGGACAGAGATGCTCTCGACCACAGATACGCAGTATTTT. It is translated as CASRLGTEMLSTTDTQYF.

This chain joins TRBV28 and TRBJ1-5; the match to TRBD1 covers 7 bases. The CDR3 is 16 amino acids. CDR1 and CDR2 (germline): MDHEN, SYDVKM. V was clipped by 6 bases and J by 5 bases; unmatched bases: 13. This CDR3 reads CASSQIRKGADQPQHF. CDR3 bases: TGTGCCAGCAGCCAAATCCGGAAGGGGGCAGATCAGCCCCAGCATTTT.

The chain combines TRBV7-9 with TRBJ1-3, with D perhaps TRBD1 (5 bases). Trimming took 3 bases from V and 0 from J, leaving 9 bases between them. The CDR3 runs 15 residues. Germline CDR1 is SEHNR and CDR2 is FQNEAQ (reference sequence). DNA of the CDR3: TGTGCCAGCAGCTTGGCACAGGTCTCTGGAAACACCATATATTTT. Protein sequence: CASSLAQVSGNTIYF.

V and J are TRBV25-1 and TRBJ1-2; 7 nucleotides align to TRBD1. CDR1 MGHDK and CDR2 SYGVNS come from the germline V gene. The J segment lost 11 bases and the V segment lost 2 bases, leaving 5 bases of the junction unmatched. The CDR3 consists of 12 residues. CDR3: CASSEPGQRYTF. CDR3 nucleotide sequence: TGTGCCAGCAGTGAACCGGGACAGCGGTACACCTTC.

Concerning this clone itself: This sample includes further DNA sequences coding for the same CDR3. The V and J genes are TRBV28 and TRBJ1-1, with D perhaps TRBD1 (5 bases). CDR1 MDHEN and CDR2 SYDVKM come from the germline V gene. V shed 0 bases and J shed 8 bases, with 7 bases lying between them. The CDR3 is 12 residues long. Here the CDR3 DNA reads TGTGCCAGCAGTTTATGGGGGCTAGAAGCTTTCTTT. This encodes CASSLWGLEAFF.

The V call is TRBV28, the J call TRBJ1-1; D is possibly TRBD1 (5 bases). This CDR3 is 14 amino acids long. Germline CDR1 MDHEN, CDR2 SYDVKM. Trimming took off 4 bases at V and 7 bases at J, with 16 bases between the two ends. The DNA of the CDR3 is TGTGCCAGCAGTTCACCCCGGGGGGGTGGTGAAGCTTTCTTT. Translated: CASSSPRGGGEAFF. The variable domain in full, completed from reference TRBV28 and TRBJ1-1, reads DVKVTQSSRYLVKRTGEKVFLECVQDMDHENMFWYRQDPGLGLRLIYFSYDVKMKEKGDIPEGYSVSREKKERFSLILESASTNQTSMYLCASSSPRGGGEAFFGQGTRLTVV.

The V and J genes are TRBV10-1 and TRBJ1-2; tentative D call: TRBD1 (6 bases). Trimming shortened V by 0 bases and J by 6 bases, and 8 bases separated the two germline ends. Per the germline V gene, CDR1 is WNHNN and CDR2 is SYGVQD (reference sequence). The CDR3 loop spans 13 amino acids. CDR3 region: CASSESPGDGYTF. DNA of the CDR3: TGCGCCAGCAGTGAGTCTCCAGGGGATGGCTACACCTTC.

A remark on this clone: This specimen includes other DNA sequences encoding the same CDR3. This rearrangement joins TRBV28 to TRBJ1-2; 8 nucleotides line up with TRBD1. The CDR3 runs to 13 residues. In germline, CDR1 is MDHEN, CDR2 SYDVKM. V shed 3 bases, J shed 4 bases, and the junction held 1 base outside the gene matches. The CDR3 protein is CASSLGTGYGYTF. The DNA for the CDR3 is TGTGCCAGCAGTTTGGGGACAGGCTATGGCTACACCTTC.